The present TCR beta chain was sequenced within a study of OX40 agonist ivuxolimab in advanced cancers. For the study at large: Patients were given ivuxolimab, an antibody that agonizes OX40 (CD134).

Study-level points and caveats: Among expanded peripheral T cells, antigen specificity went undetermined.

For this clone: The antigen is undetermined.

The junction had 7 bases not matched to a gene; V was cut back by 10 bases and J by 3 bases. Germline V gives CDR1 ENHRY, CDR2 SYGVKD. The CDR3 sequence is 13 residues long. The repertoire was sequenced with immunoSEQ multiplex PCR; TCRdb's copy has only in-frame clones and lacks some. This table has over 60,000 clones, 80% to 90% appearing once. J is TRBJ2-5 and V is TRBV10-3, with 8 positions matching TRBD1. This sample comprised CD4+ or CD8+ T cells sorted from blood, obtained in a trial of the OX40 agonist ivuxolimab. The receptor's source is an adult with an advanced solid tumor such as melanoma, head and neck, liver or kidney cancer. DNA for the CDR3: TGTGCCACCGCCCTGACAGGGGAAGAGACCCAGTACTTC. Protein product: CATALTGEETQYF.